This TCR beta chain was sequenced for a study of early T cells in non-severe SARS-CoV-2 infection. The wider study: RNA in bulk from unsorted whole blood was sequenced, and chains were unpaired. Study-wide results and limits: Matching results from VDJdb favored anti-spike CD8 responses, leaving private and CD4 specificities undetected.

Individual cDNA molecules were tagged with unique molecular identifiers, the study reported. TCRdb fed the 5' RACE reads into MiXCR, producing one record per CDR3 protein. The data contain approximately 39,000 distinct CDR3 sequences, less than 7.5% of them singletons. The CDR3 extends over 18 amino acids. The V and J ends lost 4 bases and 0 bases, in that order; junction bases with no gene match: 5. CDR1 MNHEY and CDR2 SMNVEV come from the germline V gene (reference sequence). This clonotype has a handful of counts. Its antigen is not known. This sequence was found in an adult who was a healthcare worker with PCR-confirmed SARS-CoV-2 infection or an uninfected control (not recorded which). The chain recombines TRBV27 with TRBJ2-6; 11 positions agree with TRBD1. The input for sequencing was whole blood, taken at baseline. The CDR3 protein is CASSSGTGGPSGANVLTF. The CDR3 DNA sequence: TGTGCCAGCAGTTCGGGGACAGGGGGGCCCTCTGGGGCCAACGTCCTGACTTTC.